The 5 T cell receptor beta chains below were found in one sample sequenced in a study of OX40 agonist ivuxolimab in advanced cancers. Data came from immunoSEQ multiplex PCR; TCRdb stores just in-frame clones and leaves some out. The sample yields tens of thousands of clones, 92% seen once. The material was CD4+ or CD8+ T cells sorted from blood, obtained in a trial of the OX40 agonist ivuxolimab. All receptors derive from an adult with an advanced solid tumor such as melanoma, head and neck, liver or kidney cancer.

The chain recombines TRBV28 with TRBJ2-7; D remains ambiguous. Germline V gives CDR1 MDHEN, CDR2 SYDVKM. The V gene lost 6 bases and the J gene lost 3 bases, with 6 bases spanning the gap. The length of the CDR3 is 11 residues. CDR3 nucleotide sequence: TGTGCCAGCAGCCAGAACTACGAGCAGTACTTC. The encoded protein is CASSQNYEQYF.

The sample holds a few counts of this clone. V usage is TRBV5-4 and J usage is TRBJ2-1, with D perhaps matching TRBD2 (6 bases). The CDR3 extends over 15 amino acids. Trimming took 2 bases from V and 6 from J, leaving 15 bases between them. Germline CDR1 reads SGHNT; CDR2 reads YYREEE (reference sequence). The CDR3, as DNA: TGTGCCAGCAGCTTACGGGACTTGGGACTCAATGAGCAGTTCTTC. Translated, it gives CASSLRDLGLNEQFF.

This clone was detected once. The chain couples TRBV2 to TRBJ1-1; D not certain. V was shortened by 8 bases and J by 1 base, with 11 bases between the two germline ends. The CDR3 covers 13 residues. Germline V CDR1 and CDR2: SNHLY, FYNNEI. The CDR3 DNA is TGTGCCAGCCCGCAGTGGGGGAACACTGAAGCTTTCTTT. It yields the protein CASPQWGNTEAFF.

The J gene is TRBJ2-7, the V gene TRBV5-1; 10 bases are shared with TRBD2. The ends lost 5 bases at V and 5 bases at J; junction bases unmatched: 10. This CDR3 contains 15 residues. Germline V lookup: CDR1 SGHRS, CDR2 YFSETQ. CDR3 in amino acids: CASRVLAGEGDEQYF. In DNA form, the CDR3 reads TGCGCCAGCAGGGTTCTAGCGGGAGAAGGCGACGAGCAGTACTTC.

This sequence joins TRBV19 and TRBJ2-5; D gene uncertain. Germline CDR1 is LNHDA and CDR2 is SQIVND (reference sequence). The V end lost 3 bases, the J end lost 4 bases, and 9 bases lay between the germline ends. The CDR3 length is 13 residues. Here the CDR3 DNA reads TGTGCCAGTAGTATCGACATCATAGAGACCCAGTACTTC. Encoded protein: CASSIDIIETQYF.